This record looks at one TCR beta chain sequence and its context. Its antigen has not been determined. No base quality information exists; no much larger clone differs at one position. PBMCs were isolated by Ficoll-Paque density gradient centrifugation. V loses 4 bases at its end and J loses 5 bases; junction bases beyond the gene matches: 6. The germline V gene provides CDR1 SGHDT and CDR2 YYEEEE. From cysteine to phenylalanine, the CDR3 is 14 amino acids long. CDR3 DNA is the only sequence kept; it has 42 bases, read in frame from the first base. These data come from a study of T-cell memory formation after mild COVID-19 (dated by TCRdb to the early 2020s). Study-wide context: TCR sequence clusters from the two donors were found to be largely donor specific. The cohort was made up of two young adult volunteers, one female and one male, who were previously healthy. In two donors, T-cell clones that expanded and contracted after mild COVID-19 were followed by sequencing TCRalpha and TCRbeta repertoires longitudinally.

The paper as a whole reports these results and caveats: Balanced CD4/CD8 phenotypes were observed for clones contracting from day 15 to 85, whereas a bias towards CD4+ was observed for a second wave of clones expanding from day 15 to 37. Contracting CD4+ clones were located mainly in the CM and EM memory subsets, whereas CD8+ clones were found to be enriched in EMRA. Whether the second-wave clones peaking on day 37 were SARS-CoV-2 specific was not confirmed. Some responding clones were found in pre-infection memory, which suggests that pre-existing cross-reactive memory T cells took part in the SARS-CoV-2 response. Only a couple of mild cases were covered in the study, and larger cohorts including severe cases with pre-infection samples were considered necessary.

Sequencing was performed on an Illumina NovaSeq 6000. TCRalpha and TCRbeta cDNA libraries were constructed by 5'RACE with constant-segment primers, with sample barcodes and unique molecular identifiers being introduced. Trizol reagent was used to extract RNA from every sample. Amplification of the libraries took two PCR steps, and the second step added a second sample barcode plus Illumina TruSeq adapters. Libraries were sequenced on an Illumina NovaSeq with 2 x 150 bp paired-end reads. From the authors' description of their analysis: With migec v1.2.7, reads were demultiplexed and then collapsed into UMI-guided consensus sequences. Using mixcr v2.1.11, UMI consensuses were aligned to TRA and TRB V and J templates and then assembled into clonotypes. A clonotype was counted as expanded or contracted only if both edgeR and NoisET called the change significant, with noise models trained on biological replicates. For edgeR calls, the thresholds were a false discovery rate-adjusted p below 0.01 and a log2 fold-change of 1. As an exploratory analysis of dynamics, PCA with hierarchical clustering was applied to max-normalized trajectories of the 1000 most abundant clonotypes. Each responding clone was given a CD4 or CD8 phenotype based on the CD4+ and CD8+ repertoires, which had been sequenced separately. TCRdb trimmed public reads at Q25 via fastp, called clones via MiXCR and kept in-frame beta chains. Each entry merges the rows of one CDR3 protein and shows their most common DNA and genes. The V and J calls, along with clone size, are taken from TCRdb and not from the paper's own processing. The sample records approximately 480,000 distinct CDR3 sequences, roughly 18% of which are singletons. Together, the top ten hold over 9% of the sample.

In this chain, TRBV5-6 is recombined with TRBJ1-1, with 9 bases matching TRBD1. The specimen sequenced was PBMCs or a T cell subset sorted from them (not recorded which). The sequence derives from an adult woman who had mild COVID-19 (a few samples of this study predate the infection). The sample titles of this study are shuffled in the database, so cell type and time point are left out; the donor was told from shared clones. Read as DNA, the sequence is TGTGCCAGCAGCAGAGACAGGGGGAAAACTGAAGCTTTCTTT. The encoded protein is CASSRDRGKTEAFF.